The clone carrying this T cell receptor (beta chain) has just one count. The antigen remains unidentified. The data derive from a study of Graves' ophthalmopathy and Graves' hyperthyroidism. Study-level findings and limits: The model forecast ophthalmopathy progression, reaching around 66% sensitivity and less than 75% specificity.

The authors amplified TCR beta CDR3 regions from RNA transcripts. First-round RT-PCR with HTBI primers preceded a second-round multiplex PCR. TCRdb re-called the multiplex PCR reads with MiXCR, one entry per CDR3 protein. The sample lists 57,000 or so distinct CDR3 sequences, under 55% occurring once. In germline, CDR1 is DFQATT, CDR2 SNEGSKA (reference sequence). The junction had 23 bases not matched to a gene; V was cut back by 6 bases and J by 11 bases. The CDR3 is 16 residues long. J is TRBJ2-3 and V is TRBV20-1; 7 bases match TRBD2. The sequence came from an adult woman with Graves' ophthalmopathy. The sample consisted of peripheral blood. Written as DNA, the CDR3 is TGCAGTGCCCCACTCAATGGCAGACTAGCCGTCAATGAGCAGTATTTT. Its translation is CSAPLNGRLAVNEQYF.